The present T cell receptor beta chain was sequenced within a study of blood T cells in healthy people across ages. This CDR3 has 13 residues. The germline CDR1 and CDR2 sequences are MNHNS and SASEGT. Through a sample-barcoded 5' primer and a J-beta primer mix, a second PCR was run for about 6 to 11 cycles. TCRdb ran MiXCR on the 5' RACE reads and lists one entry per CDR3 protein. The sample contains about 2 million distinct CDR3 sequences, around half of which appear only once. Details on this clonotype: A read error may produce the germline difference seen at one junction end.

The rearrangement joins TRBV6-1 to TRBJ2-4; no clear D gene. The DNA end is more similar to TRBJ2-7, so the J call may be wrong. This TCR was recovered from a woman in her forties in good health. The specimen sequenced was blood. CDR3 region: CANSEVGSYEQYF. CDR3 nucleotide sequence: TGTGCCAACAGTGAAGTGGGCAGCTACGAGCAGTACTTC.